This T cell receptor beta chain was sequenced in a study of blood T cell repertoires in COVID-19. Original methodology: Using reference gene primer amplification, nucleated cell counts were estimated. The table came from immunoSEQ multiplex PCR; TCRdb's copy has only in-frame clones and leaves some out. V, J and clone size reflect that table, while D and trimming were determined from the DNA. The data hold about 180,000 clones, with roughly 78% observed a single time. The germline V and J ends were trimmed by 5 bases and 5 bases, with 15 bases remaining between them. The CDR3 is 15 residues long. Per germline, CDR1 LNHDA and CDR2 SQIVND (reference sequence).

The V gene is TRBV19, the J gene TRBJ1-4; possible D gene TRBD1, 6 bases. The sample taken for sequencing was peripheral blood. The source of this sequence is a man aged 65 to 79 with active or convalescent COVID-19. As DNA, the CDR3 is TGTGCCAGTAGTCCCCGAGGGGGAAGGAATGAAAAACTGTTTTTT. Protein sequence: CASSPRGGRNEKLFF. Variable domain in full (rest from reference TRBV19 and TRBJ1-4): DGGITQSPKYLFRKEGQNVTLSCEQNLNHDAMYWYRQDPGQGLRLIYYSQIVNDFQKGDIAEGYSVSREKKESFPLTVTSAQKNPTAFYLCASSPRGGRNEKLFFGSGTQLSVL.